This is a list of T cell receptor beta chains from one sample in a study of shared clonotypes between healthy human individuals. Using immunoSEQ multiplex PCR, the repertoire was profiled, and TCRdb retains in-frame clones only, with some absent. The table lists some 2,500,000 clones, under 95% of them singletons. Sequencing was carried out using naive CD4+ T cells from PBMCs. Receptor source: a man between 18 and 35 years old in good health. Some clones in this sample may be carry-over from other donors' samples. CDR3s include the opening cysteine and the closing phenylalanine or tryptophan. The D gene is left open where the match is weak. A row's size may be missing; if present it is once, few, many or a size class.

TRBJ1-1 TRBV19 TRBD1 - TGTGCCAGTAGTATTCTAGGACAGGGCATGAACACTGAAGCTTTCTTT CASSILGQGMNTEAFF
TRBJ2-2 TRBV6-5 TRBD1 once TGTGCCAGCAGAAGGGACAGGAGGAACACCGGGGAGCTGTTTTTT CASRRDRRNTGELFF
TRBJ1-2 TRBV5-4 - - TGTGCCAGCAGCACCCCGATGGGAGGGAGAGGCTACACCTTC CASSTPMGGRGYTF
TRBJ1-5 TRBV10-3 TRBD1 once TGTGCCATCAGTGAAACCCGCGCGGGACAGGGAGCTGGTCAGCCCCAGCATTTT CAISETRAGQGAGQPQHF
TRBJ2-5 TRBV5-6 - - TGTGCCAGCAGCTTGGGGGTAAGGTCTGAAGAGACCCAGTACTTC CASSLGVRSEETQYF
TRBJ2-2 TRBV18 TRBD1 - TGTGCCAGCTCACCCCTGGCACAGGGGGCGGCCGGGGAGCTGTTTTTT CASSPLAQGAAGELFF
TRBJ2-1 TRBV11-3 TRBD1 - TGTGCCAGCAGCTTAGCTCGACAGGGCTACAATGAGCAGTTCTTC CASSLARQGYNEQFF
TRBJ2-5 TRBV28 TRBD1 - TGTGCCAGCAGTGCTCGGGACAGATCAAGAGAGGCCCAGTACTTC CASSARDRSREAQYF
TRBJ2-3 TRBV19 - - TGTGCCAGTAGTATAGGTGCCTACACAGATACGCAGTATTTT CASSIGAYTDTQYF
TRBJ2-7 TRBV10-3 TRBD1 - TGTGCCATCAGTGAGTCCGGGACAGGGACCTACGAGCAGTACTTC CAISESGTGTYEQYF
TRBJ2-6 TRBV19 - - TGTGCCAGTGACAGACGCTCTGGGGCCAACGTCCTGACTTTC CASDRRSGANVLTF
TRBJ1-2 TRBV21-1 - - TGTGCCAGCAGCAAAGTTCGTCCTGGGCTTAACTATGGCTACACCTTC CASSKVRPGLNYGYTF
TRBJ2-1 TRBV4-1 TRBD2 - TGCGCCAGCAGCCCAGGGACCGGGACTAGCGTCCTCCATGAGCAGTTCTTC CASSPGTGTSVLHEQFF
TRBJ2-7 TRBV29-1 - - TGCAGCGTTGGAGTGACAGTCTACGAGCAGTACTTC CSVGVTVYEQYF
TRBJ1-2 TRBV7-2 TRBD1 - TGTGCCAGCAGCGGAGACAGGGCAGACGGCTACACCTTC CASSGDRADGYTF
TRBJ2-2 TRBV28 - - TGTGCCAGCAGTTTGGTCGGCGGGGAGCTGTTTTTT CASSLVGGELFF
TRBJ2-2 TRBV5-4 - few TGTGCCAGCAGCTTCCAGGGGTCCGGGGAGCTGTTTTTT CASSFQGSGELFF
TRBJ2-4 TRBV29-1 - - TGCAGCGTTGAGGGGGGCCGGGACATTCAGTACTTC CSVEGGRDIQYF
TRBJ1-6 TRBV4-1 TRBD1 - TGCGCCAGCAGCCAAGAAGGGAACAGGGGCTCCTATAATTCACCCCTCCACTTT CASSQEGNRGSYNSPLHF
TRBJ1-2 TRBV27 - - TGTGCCAGCAGGGAAATTACCGGGAAGTTGAATGGCTACACCTTC CASREITGKLNGYTF
TRBJ2-7 TRBV19 - - TGTGCCAGTAGTCCGACGGAGGGCCCGGGTGAGCAGTACTTC CASSPTEGPGEQYF
TRBJ1-6 TRBV4-1 - - TGCGCCAGCAGCCAAGATGGGAATTCACCCCTCCACTTT CASSQDGNSPLHF
TRBJ2-7 TRBV18 TRBD1 - TGTGCCAGCTCACCGGGACCACAGGGGTACGAGCAGTACTTC CASSPGPQGYEQYF